The 30 T cell receptor beta chains presented below share a single source sample, sequenced in a study of T cell repertoires in cytomegalovirus infection. Antigens for these TCRs are unknown. Each CDR3 protein is one row after TCRdb ran MiXCR on the reads. The sample shows around 360,000 distinct CDR3 sequences, approximately 30% of them seen only once. This material consisted of cultured PBMCs, taken from culture after CMV antigen stimulation. These receptors came from a human donor in good health (CMV status not recorded). Some clones in this sample may be carry-over from other donors' samples.

This chain links TRBV25-1 with TRBJ2-1; D unresolved. The CDR3 sequence is 12 residues long. V lost 3 bases to trimming and J lost 3 bases, with 3 bases between them. Looked up from germline, CDR1 is MGHDK and CDR2 is SYGVNS. The CDR3 DNA follows: TGTGCCAGCAGTGACTACTACAATGAGCAGTTCTTC. Translating it yields CASSDYYNEQFF. Using reference TRBV25-1 and TRBJ2-1 for the parts outside the CDR3, the full variable domain is EADIYQTPRYLVIGTGKKITLECSQTMGHDKMYWYQQDPGMELHLIHYSYGVNSTEKGDLSSESTVSRIRTEHFPLTLESARPSHTSQYLCASSDYYNEQFFGPGTRLTVL.

The V call is TRBV7-2, the J call TRBJ1-4, with unresolved D. CDR3 length equals 14 residues. V lost 1 base and J 5 bases, leaving 8 bases between the germline ends. Germline loops: CDR1 SGHTA, CDR2 FQGNSA. The chain's CDR3 is CASSLEYANEKLFF. DNA of the CDR3: TGTGCCAGCAGCTTAGAGTACGCAAATGAAAAACTGTTTTTT.

This clonotype was detected only a few times. The chain couples TRBV28 to TRBJ1-5; D perhaps matches TRBD1 (5 bases). The CDR3 consists of 17 residues. The V end was cut by 6 bases, the J end by 5 bases, with 23 bases between. Germline assignment: CDR1 MDHEN and CDR2 SYDVKM. CDR3 amino acids: CASSLSREGNRDQPQHF. The CDR3 coding sequence is TGTGCCAGCAGCCTCTCGCGGGAGGGGAATAGGGATCAGCCCCAGCATTTT.

This sequence joins TRBV7-9 and TRBJ2-1, with unresolved D. CDR3 length equals 13 residues. Germline CDR1 and CDR2: SEHNR and FQNEAQ (reference sequence). The V end was cut by 3 bases, the J end by 5 bases, with 8 bases between. CDR3 in DNA: TGTGCCAGCAGCTTGGTGGTAGACAATGAGCAGTTCTTC. It codes for CASSLVVDNEQFF.

The J gene is TRBJ1-5, the V gene TRBV7-9; tentative D call: TRBD1 (6 bases). This CDR3 comprises 15 residues. The ends were cut back, 5 bases at V and 7 bases at J, with 18 bases in the middle. Per the germline V gene, CDR1 is SEHNR and CDR2 is FQNEAQ (reference sequence). The CDR3 nucleotides are TGTGCCAGCAGCCCGCAGGGGCCACAACTCCAGCCCCAGCATTTT. It codes for CASSPQGPQLQPQHF.

This clonotype was seen only a few times. V gene TRBV28 combines with J gene TRBJ1-6, with a tentative D call TRBD1 (5 bases). The CDR3 is 14 amino acids. CDR1 and CDR2 (germline): MDHEN, SYDVKM. Trimming took 5 bases from V and 10 from J, leaving 15 bases between them. The CDR3 DNA follows: TGTGCCAGCAGTGCTCAGGTCGGGGGATCACCCCTCCACTTT. The encoded protein is CASSAQVGGSPLHF. Combining the CDR3 with reference TRBV28 and TRBJ1-6 gives the whole variable domain DVKVTQSSRYLVKRTGEKVFLECVQDMDHENMFWYRQDPGLGLRLIYFSYDVKMKEKGDIPEGYSVSREKKERFSLILESASTNQTSMYLCASSAQVGGSPLHFGNGTRLTVT.

The rearrangement links TRBV11-2 to TRBJ1-1; the D is unclear. This CDR3 contains 13 residues. The V and J ends lost 5 bases and 4 bases respectively, with 11 bases between them. The germline V gene has CDR1 SGHAT and CDR2 FQNNGV. This CDR3 reads CASSRGWSTEAFF. CDR3 bases: TGTGCCAGCAGCAGAGGGTGGTCCACTGAAGCTTTCTTT.

V gene TRBV4-1 combines with J gene TRBJ1-1, with D unresolved. Germline V gives CDR1 MGHRA, CDR2 YSYEKL. Trimming cost V 1 base and J 3 bases, with 9 bases left between them. This CDR3 is built from 14 residues. CDR3 in amino acids: CASSQAQYDTEAFF. CDR3 coding DNA: TGCGCCAGCAGCCAAGCGCAGTACGACACTGAAGCTTTCTTT.

This clonotype was seen a few times. The rearrangement joins TRBV18 to TRBJ2-7; D might be TRBD2 (6 bases). This CDR3 region has 13 residues. V shed 3 bases and J shed 0 bases, with 6 bases lying between them. CDR1 and CDR2 (germline): KGHSH, LQKENI. The DNA of the CDR3 is TGTGCCAGCTCACCGACTAGCTCCTACGAGCAGTACTTC. Its protein is CASSPTSSYEQYF.

This clonotype was observed a few times. This chain joins TRBV19 and TRBJ2-2, with D unclear. CDR1 and CDR2 from the germline V gene are LNHDA and SQIVND (reference sequence). This CDR3 is built from 14 residues. V was shortened by 6 bases and J by 3 bases, with 11 bases between the two germline ends. The CDR3 loop reads CASRYRVDTGELFF. Written as DNA, the CDR3 is TGTGCCAGTAGGTATAGGGTTGACACCGGGGAGCTGTTTTTT.

V gene TRBV28 combines with J gene TRBJ2-3; 9 bases are a match to TRBD1. The germline V gene encodes CDR1 MDHEN and CDR2 SYDVKM. The length of the CDR3 is 13 residues. The V segment lost 5 bases and the J segment 6 bases; nucleotides outside the gene matches: 3. This CDR3 reads CASSGTGRDTQYF. CDR3 bases: TGTGCCAGCAGTGGGACAGGGAGGGATACGCAGTATTTT.

This chain links TRBV20-1 with TRBJ2-3; 13 bases match TRBD2. Per germline, CDR1 DFQATT and CDR2 SNEGSKA (reference sequence). CDR3 size: 15 residues. V lost 4 bases, J lost 4 bases, and 5 bases stayed unmatched. CDR3 nucleotide sequence: TGCAGTGCTACTTACACTAGCGGGAGGGCAGATACGCAGTATTTT. Its protein product is CSATYTSGRADTQYF.

The chain combines TRBV6-2 or TRBV6-3 with TRBJ1-2; 12 nucleotides align to TRBD1. V dropped 6 bases and J dropped 7; count of bases not matched to a gene: 12. The germline gives CDR1 MNHEY, CDR2 SVGEGT. The CDR3 contains 16 residues. Written as DNA, the CDR3 is TGTGCCAGCAGCCCACGCCCGGGACAGGGGGCGCTTGGCTACACCTTC. Translated: CASSPRPGQGALGYTF.

Only a few counts were recorded for this clonotype. V and J are TRBV4-1 and TRBJ2-7, with D tentatively TRBD2 (6 bases). The length of the CDR3 is 14 residues. Trimming stripped 1 base from V and 6 bases from J, with 13 bases between. From germline, CDR1 is MGHRA and CDR2 YSYEKL. CDR3: CASSQVEPTSEQYV. The DNA of the CDR3 is TGCGCCAGCAGCCAAGTGGAACCGACTAGCGAGCAGTACGTC.

This clonotype showed up just a few times. The chain is built from TRBV6-6 and TRBJ1-1; D gene unclear. V lost 4 bases, J lost 5 bases, and 17 bases lay in between. The CDR3 is 15 residues long. Germline assignment: CDR1 MNHNY and CDR2 SVGAGI (reference sequence). The CDR3 is CASSSGGGVGTEAFF. As DNA, the CDR3 is TGTGCCAGCAGTTCAGGCGGTGGTGTGGGAACTGAAGCTTTCTTT.

The chain has TRBV11-2 and TRBJ1-6; D gene ambiguous. The germline CDR1 and CDR2 sequences are SGHAT and FQNNGV. The CDR3 sequence is 16 residues long. V shed 2 bases and J shed 2 bases, with 10 bases lying between them. DNA for the CDR3: TGTGCCAGCAGCTTAACGTCGTCTACCTATAATTCACCCCTCCACTTT. Translated: CASSLTSSTYNSPLHF.

DNA for the CDR3: TGTGCCAGTTACTCCCAGCGGCAGGGAGGCTATGGCTACACCTTC. This translates into CASYSQRQGGYGYTF. The V gene is TRBV5-3, the J gene TRBJ1-2, with D perhaps TRBD1 (5 bases). TRBV5-3 is given ORF status, its function remaining uncertain. The CDR3 runs to 15 residues. The V end was cut by 8 bases, the J end by 4 bases, with 21 bases between.

V is TRBV11-2 and J is TRBJ1-2, with D perhaps TRBD1 (5 bases). Germline V gene data show CDR1 as SGHAT and CDR2 as FQNNGV. This CDR3 is 14 amino acids long. V was shortened by 5 bases and J by 10 bases, with 20 bases between the two germline ends. The DNA for the CDR3 is TGTGCCAGCAGCCCCGGGACCGGGCTATGGGCCTACACCTTC. Translated: CASSPGTGLWAYTF.

The rearrangement links TRBV6-1 to TRBJ2-2; 9 bases fit TRBD2. Trimming took 5 bases from V and 3 from J; bases not matched to a gene: 1. From germline, CDR1 is MNHNS and CDR2 SASEGT. CDR3 length equals 14 residues. The CDR3 protein is CASSLAGDTGELFF. CDR3 nucleotides: TGTGCCAGCAGTTTAGCGGGAGACACCGGGGAGCTGTTTTTT.

The CDR3 DNA is TGCGCCAGCAGCCAAGATCGATCCGGGGAGCTGTTTTTT. Amino acids: CASSQDRSGELFF. V usage is TRBV4-3 and J usage is TRBJ2-2; D uncertain. Per the germline V gene, CDR1 is LGHNA and CDR2 is YSLEER. The CDR3 sequence is 13 residues long. V was clipped by 0 bases and J by 6 bases, with 5 bases between them.

V is TRBV20-1 and J is TRBJ2-5, with 9 bases aligning to TRBD2. J was trimmed by 1 base and V by 6 bases; bases with no gene match: 9. CDR1 and CDR2 from the germline V gene are DFQATT and SNEGSKA (reference sequence). This CDR3 spans 15 amino acids. The chain's CDR3 is CSAAIAGVLQETQYF. CDR3 nucleotides: TGCAGTGCCGCCATAGCGGGAGTCCTCCAAGAGACCCAGTACTTC.

This rearrangement joins TRBV7-2 to TRBJ2-3, with 7 bases aligning to TRBD1. The CDR3 is 15 residues long. CDR1 SGHTA and CDR2 FQGNSA come from the germline V gene. The J segment lost 4 bases and the V segment lost 5 bases, leaving 9 bases of the junction unmatched. DNA for the CDR3: TGTGCCAGCAGCCGGAGACAGGGTGATGCAGATACGCAGTATTTT. Translated: CASSRRQGDADTQYF.

The chain uses TRBV7-9 and TRBJ2-5, with D perhaps TRBD2 (6 bases). The CDR3 contains 16 residues. Trimming cost V 1 base and J 5 bases, with 17 bases left between them. Germline loops: CDR1 SEHNR, CDR2 FQNEAQ (reference sequence). The CDR3 protein is CASSLGDKRVWETQYF. The CDR3 DNA reads TGTGCCAGCAGCTTAGGCGACAAGCGGGTCTGGGAGACCCAGTACTTC.

The rearrangement links TRBV30 to TRBJ2-3, with D hard to call. Germline-derived CDR1 and CDR2 are GTSNPN and SVGIG (reference sequence). The CDR3 sequence is 14 residues long. Trimming shortened V by 3 bases and J by 2 bases, and 12 bases separated the two germline ends. CDR3 loop: CAWSGYQVTDTQYF. The CDR3 coding sequence is TGTGCCTGGAGCGGCTATCAGGTCACAGATACGCAGTATTTT.

The chain joins TRBV15 to TRBJ1-5; D is uncertain. Germline-derived CDR1 and CDR2 are LNHNV and YYDKDF (reference sequence). V lost 5 bases, J lost 6 bases, and 8 bases lay in between. The CDR3 length is 12 residues. The CDR3 DNA is TGTGCCACCAGCCGCCGACTTCAGCCCCAGCATTTT. It codes for CATSRRLQPQHF. The variable domain in full, with the rest retrieved from reference TRBV15 and TRBJ1-5, is DAMVIQNPRYQVTQFGKPVTLSCSQTLNHNVMYWYQQKSSQAPKLLFHYYDKDFNNEADTPDNFQSRRPNTSFCFLDIRSPGLGDTAMYLCATSRRLQPQHFGDGTRLSIL.

This clonotype came up many times. This sequence joins TRBV29-1 and TRBJ1-2; 7 nucleotides align to TRBD1. The junction had 8 bases not matched to a gene; V was cut back by 6 bases and J by 10 bases. CDR3 size: 11 residues. The germline CDR1 and CDR2 sequences are SQVTM and ANQGSEA. The CDR3 reads CSVDRVSVYTF. DNA for the CDR3: TGCAGCGTAGACAGGGTGTCCGTCTACACCTTC.

CDR3 amino acids: CASSYRKASGSSYNEQFF. CDR3 DNA: TGTGCCAGCAGTTACAGAAAGGCTAGCGGGAGCTCCTACAATGAGCAGTTCTTC. The chain links TRBV6-2 or TRBV6-3 to TRBJ2-1; 10 bases map to TRBD2. Looked up from germline, CDR1 is MNHEY and CDR2 is SVGEGT. CDR3 length: 18 residues. J gave up 0 bases and V 2 bases, and 7 bases lay outside the gene matches.

This clonotype has only a few counts. The chain combines TRBV6-6 with TRBJ2-7, with 8 bases that match TRBD1. V shed 2 bases, J shed 4 bases, and the junction held 7 bases outside the gene matches. Germline CDR1 reads MNHNY; CDR2 reads SVGAGI (reference sequence). The CDR3 extends over 15 amino acids. CDR3 region: CASSYVGDRIYEQYF. CDR3 DNA: TGTGCCAGCAGTTACGTCGGGGACAGGATTTACGAGCAGTACTTC.

In its sample, this clonotype was seen a few times. The J gene is TRBJ2-3, the V gene TRBV28, with D perhaps matching TRBD1 (5 bases). The germline V gene encodes CDR1 MDHEN and CDR2 SYDVKM. The V and J ends lost 2 bases and 1 base respectively, with 10 bases between them. This CDR3 comprises 15 residues. The CDR3 DNA reads TGTGCCAGCAGTTTAGGAGTGGGGCGCACAGATACGCAGTATTTT. Translating it yields CASSLGVGRTDTQYF.

The chain couples TRBV20-1 to TRBJ1-2, with TRBD1 matching over 7 bases. The CDR3 has 14 residues. CDR1 is DFQATT and CDR2 is SNEGSKA in the germline V gene (reference sequence). The ends lost 3 bases at V and 2 bases at J; junction bases unmatched: 6. As DNA, the CDR3 is TGCAGTGCTAGGGGCGACAGGGCGAACTATGGCTACACCTTC. Encoded protein: CSARGDRANYGYTF.